The 32 T cell receptor beta chains presented below share a single source sample, sequenced in a study of shared T cell receptors in the human thymus. Clones were read by immunoSEQ multiplex PCR, and TCRdb kept only the in-frame ones, dropping some. This sample has 700,000 or so clones, with 80% to 90% found just once. The same specimen was also included in a second study, on human thymus T cells.

Sequenced material: thymocytes. These receptors were obtained from a girl under three years old with a congenital heart defect.

CDR3 loop: CASSESCGGNTQYF. CDR3 DNA sequence: TGCGCCAGCAGTGAGTCCTGCGGGGGGAATACGCAGTATTTT. The chain employs TRBV10-1 and TRBJ2-3, with 8 bases matching TRBD2. J was trimmed by 7 bases and V by 0 bases; bases with no gene match: 3. Per the germline V gene, CDR1 is WNHNN and CDR2 is SYGVQD (reference sequence). The CDR3 runs to 14 residues.

The chain links TRBV7-3 to TRBJ1-1, with 9 bases that match TRBD1. Germline CDR1 is SGHTA and CDR2 is FQGTGA. The CDR3 is made up of 14 amino acids. With V trimmed by 6 bases and J by 6 bases, 8 bases remained unmatched. In DNA form, the CDR3 reads TGTGCCAGCAGGAGGAGGACAGGGGTCCCTGAAGCTTTCTTT. This translates into CASRRRTGVPEAFF.

This clone was picked up a small number of times. The chain couples TRBV7-2 to TRBJ1-1; D gene uncertain. Germline CDR1 and CDR2: SGHTA and FQGNSA. Trimming shortened V by 4 bases and J by 3 bases, and 9 bases separated the two germline ends. There are 13 residues in the CDR3. For the CDR3, the DNA is TGTGCCAGCAGCTGTAGACACGACACTGAAGCTTTCTTT. It is translated as CASSCRHDTEAFF.

This chain uses TRBV28 with TRBJ1-5, with 10 positions matching TRBD1. CDR3 length: 20 amino acids. Trimming removed 1 base from V and 4 bases from J; junction bases left unmatched: 16. CDR1 and CDR2 from the germline V gene are MDHEN and SYDVKM. The CDR3 here is CASSLSSIVSDRGRNQPQHF. As DNA, the CDR3 is TGTGCCAGCAGTTTATCTTCTATAGTTTCGGACAGGGGGAGGAATCAGCCCCAGCATTTT.

The chain couples TRBV1 to TRBJ2-3; TRBD1 is taken as the D call from the table, unchecked against the DNA. TRBV1 is designated a pseudogene. The CDR3 loop spans 16 amino acids. The DNA for the CDR3 is TGCACCAGCAGCCTAAGGAAGGGGCACGGCACAGATACGCAGTATTTT. Translated: CTSSLRKGHGTDTQYF.

The chain couples TRBV4-1 to TRBJ2-5, with a possible D match to TRBD2 (7 bases). The CDR3 is made up of 16 amino acids. In germline, CDR1 is MGHRA, CDR2 YSYEKL. V gave up 4 bases and J gave up 6 bases, with 21 bases separating them. CDR3 sequence reads: CASSLQPGRGGKTQYF. The CDR3 nucleotides are TGCGCCAGCAGCCTACAACCGGGGAGGGGGGGGAAGACCCAGTACTTC.

The chain carries TRBV6-1 and TRBJ1-2; the match to TRBD1 covers 8 bases. This CDR3 region has 15 residues. J lost 5 bases, V lost 0 bases, and 5 bases had no gene match. Germline V gene lookup returns CDR1 MNHNS and CDR2 SASEGT. CDR3 sequence reads: CASSEALDREYGYTF. The CDR3 nucleotides are TGTGCCAGCAGTGAAGCCCTGGACAGGGAGTATGGCTACACCTTC.

This clone was seen a single time. The chain couples TRBV29-1 to TRBJ2-3; D perhaps matches TRBD2 (7 bases). Germline-derived CDR1 and CDR2 are SQVTM and ANQGSEA. Trimming removed 6 bases at V and 4 bases at J, with 17 bases between. The CDR3 runs 14 residues. CDR3 nucleotides: TGCAGCGTGTCCTGGGGCGGGGGCGCAGATACGCAGTATTTT. Amino acid sequence: CSVSWGGGADTQYF.

V is TRBV5-6 and J is TRBJ1-1; TRBD1 agrees at 8 bases. The ends lost 3 bases at V and 3 bases at J; junction bases unmatched: 1. Germline-derived CDR1 and CDR2 are SGHDT and YYEEEE. The CDR3 loop spans 13 amino acids. CDR3 protein: CASSSDRDTEAFF. The CDR3 DNA reads as TGTGCCAGCAGCTCGGACAGGGACACTGAAGCTTTCTTT.

The chain is built from TRBV6-5 and TRBJ1-4; no definite D call. CDR3 length equals 15 residues. With 4 bases removed from V and 5 bases from J, the gap between germline ends came to 14 bases. Per the germline V gene, CDR1 is MNHEY and CDR2 is SVGAGI. The CDR3 protein is CASSSLSELNEKLFF. The CDR3 DNA follows: TGTGCCAGCAGTTCACTCTCCGAGCTAAATGAAAAACTGTTTTTT.

This chain joins TRBV10-3 and TRBJ2-2; 13 bases line up with TRBD2. This CDR3 has 20 residues. V lost 6 bases, J lost 5 bases, and 18 bases stayed unmatched. Germline CDR1 is ENHRY and CDR2 is SYGVKD. CDR3 sequence (DNA): TGTGCCATCAGGAATCTACCGGGACTAGCGGGGCCAGGGGAGACCGGGGAGCTGTTTTTT. Protein sequence: CAIRNLPGLAGPGETGELFF.

The chain recombines TRBV6-5 with TRBJ2-7, with a possible D match to TRBD1 (6 bases). Trimming left V 5 bases short and J 3 bases short, with 17 bases between. There are 15 residues in the CDR3. Germline V gene data show CDR1 as MNHEY and CDR2 as SVGAGI. CDR3 in amino acids: CASSTRAGALYEQYF. CDR3 nucleotide sequence: TGTGCCAGCAGTACCCGGGCAGGGGCCCTCTACGAGCAGTACTTC.

The gene calls are TRBV6-5 and TRBJ2-3, with 7 bases lining up with TRBD1. Germline values: CDR1 MNHEY, CDR2 SVGAGI. With 6 bases clipped from V and 7 bases from J, the junction kept 10 bases outside the gene matches. This CDR3 is built from 14 residues. In DNA form, the CDR3 reads TGTGCCAGCAGCCCAACCCACAGGGGCCATACGCAGTATTTT. Translating gives CASSPTHRGHTQYF.

This sequence joins TRBV13 and TRBJ2-3; TRBD2 agrees at 9 bases. The junction had 5 bases not matched to a gene; V was cut back by 5 bases and J by 2 bases. The V gene's germline CDR1 is PRHDT and CDR2 FYEKMQ (reference sequence). This CDR3 comprises 15 residues. The CDR3 here is CASSASGTTTDTQYF. DNA for the CDR3: TGTGCCAGCAGCGCTAGCGGGACTACCACAGATACGCAGTATTTT.

The chain is built from TRBV4-3 and TRBJ2-1, with TRBD1 matching 7 bases. V was pared by 4 bases and J by 0 bases, with 12 bases of the junction left unmatched. The germline V gene encodes CDR1 LGHNA and CDR2 YSLEER. CDR3 size: 18 residues. CDR3 sequence (DNA): TGCGCCAGCAGCCCCCAATCGACCAGGGGGAGCTCCTACAATGAGCAGTTCTTC. Amino acids: CASSPQSTRGSSYNEQFF.

The chain couples TRBV5-1 to TRBJ1-1; D gene ambiguous. V dropped 3 bases and J dropped 1 base, with 7 bases sitting between them. The length of the CDR3 is 13 residues. Germline V gives CDR1 SGHRS, CDR2 YFSETQ. CDR3 protein: CASSYYKNTEAFF. The DNA for the CDR3 is TGCGCCAGCAGCTATTACAAGAACACTGAAGCTTTCTTT.

The chain links TRBV18 to TRBJ2-2; TRBD1 matches 9 bases. Germline V gene sequence: CDR1 KGHSH, CDR2 LQKENI. The CDR3 spans 19 residues. Trimming removed 3 bases from V and 0 bases from J; junction bases left unmatched: 11. This chain's CDR3 is CASSPPRDRVPTNTGELFF. The CDR3 region has the DNA TGTGCCAGCTCACCCCCCAGGGACAGGGTGCCCACGAACACCGGGGAGCTGTTTTTT.

V usage is TRBV30 and J usage is TRBJ1-3; D remains ambiguous. Germline V gene data show CDR1 as GTSNPN and CDR2 as SVGIG (reference sequence). Between the trimmed V and J ends, which lost 4 bases and 0 bases, there was a span of 7 bases. The CDR3 loop spans 13 amino acids. In DNA form, the CDR3 reads TGTGCCTGGACAGATGCCTCTGGAAACACCATATATTTT. Protein sequence: CAWTDASGNTIYF.

The chain links TRBV6-1 to TRBJ1-2; maybe TRBD1 (5 bases). V shed 1 base and J shed 1 base, with 25 bases lying between them. There are 20 residues in the CDR3. Germline V gene data show CDR1 as MNHNS and CDR2 as SASEGT. CDR3 amino acids: CASSEERGDGSHSFNYGYTF. The CDR3 nucleotides read TGTGCCAGCAGTGAAGAACGGGGGGACGGCAGCCACTCATTTAACTATGGCTACACCTTC.

This chain joins TRBV7-2 and TRBJ1-2; no firm D call. CDR1 and CDR2 (germline): SGHTA, FQGNSA. Trimming shortened V by 3 bases and J by 3 bases, and 8 bases separated the two germline ends. The CDR3 runs to 13 residues. The CDR3 spells CASSFRVYYGYTF. CDR3 coding DNA: TGTGCCAGCAGCTTCCGCGTGTACTATGGCTACACCTTC.

V and J are TRBV4-3 and TRBJ2-7; D gene unclear. The germline V gene encodes CDR1 LGHNA and CDR2 YSLEER. The germline V and J ends were trimmed by 0 bases and 6 bases, with 12 bases remaining between them. The CDR3 runs 14 residues. The CDR3 sequence: CASSQDKEMGEQYF. The CDR3 DNA is TGCGCCAGCAGCCAAGATAAGGAGATGGGCGAGCAGTACTTC.

The CDR3 DNA is TGTGCCTCAAAACAGGGGGTCGCTGAAGCTTTCTTT. This sequence encodes CASKQGVAEAFF. The chain is built from TRBV30 and TRBJ1-1; 8 bases fit TRBD1. J lost 6 bases, V lost 7 bases, and 7 bases had no gene match. Germline loops: CDR1 GTSNPN, CDR2 SVGIG (reference sequence). CDR3 length equals 12 residues.

Concerning this clone itself: Other DNA sequences in the sample encode the same CDR3. V is TRBV5-1 and J is TRBJ2-7; possible D gene TRBD1, 5 bases. The CDR3 covers 12 residues. From germline, CDR1 is SGHRS and CDR2 YFSETQ. Between the trimmed V and J ends, which lost 5 bases and 3 bases, there was a span of 9 bases. The CDR3 coding sequence is TGCGCCAGCAGTTCCCAGGGCTACGAGCAGTACTTC. It codes for CASSSQGYEQYF.

The chain couples TRBV7-2 to TRBJ2-5; TRBD1 agrees at 12 bases. The length of the CDR3 is 16 residues. Germline V gene data show CDR1 as SGHTA and CDR2 as FQGNSA. V trimming: 5 bases; J trimming: 5 bases; junction bases outside the gene matches: 9. The CDR3 sequence: CASSARDRGRRETQYF. The CDR3 DNA is TGTGCCAGCAGCGCCCGGGACAGGGGGCGAAGGGAGACCCAGTACTTC.

This clone was seen just once. Other nucleotide sequences in the sample specify the same CDR3. The V call is TRBV5-6, the J call TRBJ1-6; TRBD1 aligns across 11 bases. Trimming cost V 3 bases and J 13 bases; bases outside gene matches: 9. There are 15 residues in the CDR3. Germline V gene data show CDR1 as SGHDT and CDR2 as YYEEEE. Here the CDR3 DNA reads TGTGCCAGCAGCTCGGACAGGGGGCGCGTTTCCCCCCTCCACTTT. It yields the protein CASSSDRGRVSPLHF.

In its sample, this clone was seen a few times. The chain recombines TRBV11-2 with TRBJ2-4; perhaps TRBD2 as D (5 bases). Germline CDR1 SGHAT, CDR2 FQNNGV. V was shortened by 4 bases and J by 2 bases, with 15 bases between the two germline ends. The CDR3 totals 16 residues. The CDR3 DNA reads TGTGCCAGCAGCTCCCTGGCGGGCTTAACCAAAAACATTCAGTACTTC. This gives the protein CASSSLAGLTKNIQYF. The whole variable domain, remainder taken from reference TRBV11-2 and TRBJ2-4, is EAGVAQSPRYKIIEKRQSVAFWCNPISGHATLYWYQQILGQGPKLLIQFQNNGVVDDSQLPKDRFSAERLKGVDSTLKIQPAKLEDSAVYLCASSSLAGLTKNIQYFGAGTRLSVL.

This chain connects TRBV7-2 to TRBJ1-2; TRBD1 matches at 9 bases. From germline, CDR1 is SGHTA and CDR2 FQGNSA. The CDR3 covers 17 residues. V shed 1 base, J shed 3 bases, and the junction held 9 bases outside the gene matches. The CDR3 nucleotides read TGTGCCAGCAGCTTAGATTGTCGGGACAGGGAAGACTATGGCTACACCTTC. Protein product: CASSLDCRDREDYGYTF.

The chain has TRBV6-6 and TRBJ1-5; D is ambiguous. Germline CDR1 MNHNY, CDR2 SVGAGI (reference sequence). Trimming pared 7 bases from V and 5 bases from J, leaving 15 bases between. The CDR3 runs 14 residues. The CDR3 loop is CASNLSPPDQPQHF. The CDR3 DNA reads TGTGCCAGCAACTTGAGTCCTCCGGATCAGCCCCAGCATTTT.

The genes are TRBV6-1 and TRBJ2-1, with D possibly TRBD1 on 6 matching bases. Trimming cost V 10 bases and J 6 bases, with 10 bases left between them. CDR3 length equals 11 residues. CDR1 MNHNS and CDR2 SASEGT come from the germline V gene. The CDR3 loop is CATRQVNEQFF. CDR3 nucleotides: TGTGCCACCCGACAGGTCAATGAGCAGTTCTTC.

The chain combines TRBV4-1 with TRBJ1-1; 7 bases agree with TRBD1. V trimming: 0 bases; J trimming: 0 bases; junction bases outside the gene matches: 10. This CDR3 is built from 18 residues. Germline-derived CDR1 and CDR2 are MGHRA and YSYEKL. The CDR3 region has the DNA TGCGCCAGCAGCCAAGATGGGGCACAGGGGATTGTGAACACTGAAGCTTTCTTT. Translated, it gives CASSQDGAQGIVNTEAFF.

The chain uses TRBV2 and TRBJ2-3; 10 positions agree with TRBD2. Germline-derived CDR1 and CDR2 are SNHLY and FYNNEI. This CDR3 contains 14 residues. V was pared by 8 bases and J by 4 bases, with 6 bases of the junction left unmatched. CDR3 amino acids: CASREAGGPDTQYF. CDR3 nucleotides: TGTGCCAGCCGGGAAGCGGGGGGGCCAGATACGCAGTATTTT.

The gene calls are TRBV30 and TRBJ1-1, with D possibly being TRBD1 (5 bases). With 3 bases removed from V and 0 bases from J, the gap between germline ends came to 29 bases. This CDR3 is 20 amino acids long. In germline, CDR1 is GTSNPN, CDR2 SVGIG (reference sequence). CDR3 region: CAWRELDRQGDFNMNTEAFF. The CDR3, as DNA: TGTGCCTGGAGGGAGTTAGATAGGCAGGGCGATTTTAACATGAACACTGAAGCTTTCTTT.